This TCR beta chain is from a study of cytomegalovirus exposure and HLA in healthy donors. Study as a whole: Clustering assigned 81% of the roughly 370 genotyped donors to the Caucasian-associated ancestry cluster. Study observations and caveats: The likely explanation for a cluster of highly shared sequence variants was sequencing artifact. Available immune exposure information covered CMV serostatus only.

PCR primers comprised 60 Vbeta and 13 Jbeta primers. Here immunoSEQ multiplex PCR was the method, and the copy in TCRdb shows in-frame clones only, minus some. Of under 200,000 clones listed, over 75% are singletons. The V end lost 4 bases, the J end lost 3 bases, and 12 bases lay between the germline ends. The CDR3 loop spans 15 amino acids. CDR1 is LNHDA, CDR2 SQIVND, per germline (reference sequence). With respect to this clone: No antigen is known for it.

This receptor was obtained from a woman between 50 and 59 years old in good health and CMV-seronegative. The sequenced material came from PBMCs. The V gene is TRBV19, the J gene TRBJ1-4; maybe TRBD1 (6 bases). CDR3: CASSTGARANEKLFF. CDR3 bases: TGTGCCAGTAGTACAGGGGCTCGGGCTAATGAAAAACTGTTTTTT.